The rows below give T cell receptor beta chains drawn from one sample of a study of blood T cells in healthy people across ages. In TCRdb, the 5' RACE reads were re-called with MiXCR into one record per CDR3 protein. This repertoire shows more than 1,400,000 distinct CDR3 sequences, approximately 40% found once; its top ten account for 7.9%. The sequencing sample was made of blood. The source is a woman aged 18-35 years in good health. CDR3s leave out the opening cysteine and the closing phenylalanine or tryptophan. Each record gives: J gene, V gene, CDR3 protein.

TRBJ2-1	TRBV24-1	ATSDFRSGTGGRNEQF
TRBJ1-5	TRBV7-9	ASSPGNSNQPQH
TRBJ1-3	TRBV3-1	ASSPPPIGAAGNTIY
TRBJ2-7	TRBV28	ASSLRIYEQY
TRBJ2-1	TRBV12-3/TRBV12-4	ASSLLPGTYNEQF
TRBJ2-7	TRBV20-1	SARDPLGGLPAEQY
TRBJ2-2	TRBV29-1	SARPRGEPNTGELF
TRBJ2-3	TRBV6-2/TRBV6-3	ASSRDPGPSTDTQY
TRBJ2-4	TRBV6-1	ASTKLIGTGDLAKNIQY
TRBJ2-7	TRBV6-5	ASSYARTGPYEQY
TRBJ1-1	TRBV6-1	ASSEKRLGSHEAF
NA	TRBV5-1	ASSTGTSGSKYEQY
TRBJ1-2	TRBV30	AWIPTGARGYT
TRBJ2-7	TRBV20-1	SARKGLTASYEQY
NA	TRBV20-1	SARDGDYFSYNEQY
TRBJ2-7	TRBV2	ALARREIYEQY
TRBJ1-1	TRBV9	ASSERGNTEAF
NA	TRBV24-1	ATSDSDLAEQY
TRBJ1-4	TRBV6-1	ASSEGRGNEKLF
TRBJ2-3	TRBV4-1	ASSQGPMRTDTQY
TRBJ1-2	TRBV7-2	ASSRDRYFNYGYT
TRBJ1-5	TRBV10-3	AISGGGPDQPQH
TRBJ2-7	TRBV5-1	ASSLGTQIYEQY
TRBJ2-1	TRBV9	ASSVVLSYNEQF
NA	TRBV11-2	ASSSPGGGETQY
TRBJ2-7	TRBV30	AWMGNVQY
TRBJ2-3	TRBV6-2/TRBV6-3	ASTFAPGSDTQY
TRBJ2-3	TRBV20-1	SARDIERQSTDTQY
TRBJ2-7	TRBV6-1	ASSGTAKLYEQY
TRBJ2-1	TRBV4-1	ASSHGDGRPFDGQF
TRBJ2-7	TRBV7-2	ASSRRDYEQY
TRBJ2-1	TRBV5-1	TSILKPNSYNEQF
TRBJ2-7	TRBV10-3	AISELAGSPWEQY
TRBJ2-1	TRBV5-1	ASSSGGLAGYNEQF
TRBJ1-2	TRBV11-2	ASSPEGFGDYT
TRBJ2-3	TRBV20-1	SATSSESTDTQY
TRBJ1-2	TRBV20-1	SAREGWDYGYT
TRBJ1-5	TRBV20-1	SAWPPGLDQPQH
TRBJ2-7	TRBV28	ASTQMGAVGSYEQY
TRBJ2-6	TRBV30	AWGNPGANVLT
TRBJ1-5	TRBV15	ATSRADRENQPQH
TRBJ1-5	TRBV6-1	ASSPSGDHQPQH
TRBJ2-2	TRBV3-1	ASSQERGGELF
TRBJ2-3	TRBV10-1	ASSEASGGVFDTQY
TRBJ2-7	TRBV10-3	AISRDRAYEQY
TRBJ1-2	TRBV6-1	ASTRDTANYGYT
TRBJ1-1	TRBV27	ASSLSSDTEAF
TRBJ1-4	TRBV5-1	ASSPATGGEKLF
TRBJ1-1	TRBV29-1	SHRRDLNTEAF
NA	TRBV9	ASSVTGQGEQY
TRBJ2-1	TRBV14	ASSRSSGRRVYNEQF
TRBJ2-3	TRBV7-3	ASSSILADTQY
TRBJ1-2	TRBV21-1	ASSIGTPPKDGYT
TRBJ2-1	TRBV2	ASSPLLVLGGNEQF
TRBJ2-5	TRBV7-9	ASGQDNKETQY
TRBJ2-1	TRBV5-1	ASSWGLGNEQF
NA	TRBV5-1	ASSLEVGEETQY